The clone carrying this T cell receptor beta chain was counted between two and nine times. The antigen is not known. The sample comes from a study of blood T cells in healthy people across ages. Overall study findings and caveats: Investigators viewed diversity estimates from one million T cells as underestimates, the study reported.

For the second PCR, which ran for 7 to 11 cycles, a sample-barcoded 5' primer and a J-beta primer mix were used. Each CDR3 protein gets one entry after TCRdb re-called the 5' RACE reads with MiXCR. The table records 1.5 million to 2 million distinct CDR3 sequences, about 30% of them present only once. The CDR3 has 16 amino acids. Germline CDR1 reads SGHTA; CDR2 reads FQGNSA. V shed 5 bases, J shed 10 bases, and the junction held 14 bases outside the gene matches. Each donor was a healthy Caucasian individual from Russia, aged roughly 6 to 90. Roughly 10 milliliters of peripheral blood were drawn from each donor.

The source of this sequence is a woman aged 25 to 39 in good health. The gene calls are TRBV7-2 and TRBJ2-1; 10 bases match TRBD1. Sequencing was carried out using blood. The CDR3 loop reads CASSLDGTGAVVEQFF. As DNA, the CDR3 is TGTGCCAGCAGCCTAGACGGGACAGGGGCCGTTGTCGAGCAGTTCTTC.